Here is one T cell receptor beta chain with its context. What it binds is unknown. This sample is part of a study of beta chain features in type 1 diabetes. Since all of the isolated RNA was reverse transcribed, expressed TCRB transcripts were what got sequenced. Produced via immunoSEQ multiplex PCR; TCRdb's table is partial and in-frame only. The table has 300,000 or so clones, about 13% seen once. General study findings and limits: Patients' naive, central memory and Treg TCRB repertoires seemed closer to one another than those of healthy donors. TCRB CDR3s were moderately but significantly shorter in Type 1 diabetes patients in all four CD4+ subsets. More deletions and fewer insertions at VDJ junctions were found in patients with type 1 diabetes.

This CDR3 is 12 amino acids long. V lost 1 base and J lost 5, with 8 bases in between. CDR1 and CDR2 from the germline V gene are GTSNPN and SVGIG (reference sequence). This receptor was identified in a man aged 25-45 years with type 1 diabetes. The sample consisted of naive CD4+ T cells from blood. The rearrangement links TRBV30 to TRBJ2-5; D perhaps matches TRBD2 (5 bases). This chain's CDR3 is CAWSERPETQYF. The CDR3 DNA reads as TGTGCCTGGAGTGAGCGGCCCGAGACCCAGTACTTC.